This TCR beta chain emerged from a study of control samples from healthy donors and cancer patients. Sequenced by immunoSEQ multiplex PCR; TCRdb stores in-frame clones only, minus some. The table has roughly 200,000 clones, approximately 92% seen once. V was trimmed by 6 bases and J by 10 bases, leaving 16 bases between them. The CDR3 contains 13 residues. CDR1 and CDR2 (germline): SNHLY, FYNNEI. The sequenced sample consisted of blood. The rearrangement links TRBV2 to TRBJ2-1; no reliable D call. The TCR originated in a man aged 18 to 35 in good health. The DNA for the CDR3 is TGTGCCAGCAGCCTCGGGTCTAGTACGGAGCAGTTCTTC. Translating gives CASSLGSSTEQFF.